Below, one TCR beta chain is given with its context. Its antigen is as yet unknown. The same CDR3 arises from other DNA sequences in this sample as well. This sample is drawn from a study of shared clonotypes between healthy human individuals. Study findings and constraints: Blood was the sole source, and tissue repertoires probably differ.

This CDR3 is built from 14 residues. V was shortened by 3 bases and J by 9 bases, with 15 bases between the two germline ends. From germline, CDR1 is SGHVS and CDR2 FNYEAQ. Among the unsorted PBMC samples, replicate PCRs used around 270 ng DNA, 25,000 to 30,000 T cell genomes. The sequencing of unsorted PBMC DNA took place on ten immunoSEQ deep assay plates. This table comes from immunoSEQ multiplex PCR, and its TCRdb copy is limited to in-frame clones, with some not included. The table lists roughly 500,000 clones, about 85% of them singletons, with around 14% in the top ten. The TCR was taken from a woman in her 40s in good health. Some clones in this sample may be carry-over from other donors' samples. This sequence joins TRBV7-6 and TRBJ2-1, with D tentatively TRBD2 (6 bases). The material sequenced was PBMCs. CDR3 DNA sequence: TGTGCCAGCAGCTTGGCGGGACCACGATCTGAGCAGTTCTTC. Encoded protein: CASSLAGPRSEQFF.